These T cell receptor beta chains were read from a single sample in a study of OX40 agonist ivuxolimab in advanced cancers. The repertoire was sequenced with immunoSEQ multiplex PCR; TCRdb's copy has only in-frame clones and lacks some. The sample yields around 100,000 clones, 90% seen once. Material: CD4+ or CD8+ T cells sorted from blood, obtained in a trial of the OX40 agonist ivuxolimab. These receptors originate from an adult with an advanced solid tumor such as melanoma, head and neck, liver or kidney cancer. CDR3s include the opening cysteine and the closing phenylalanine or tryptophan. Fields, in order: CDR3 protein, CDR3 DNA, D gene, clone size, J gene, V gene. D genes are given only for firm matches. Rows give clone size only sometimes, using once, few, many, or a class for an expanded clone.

CDR3: CASSYSPPDRVNEQFF
DNA: TGTGCCAGCAGTTACTCCCCCCCGGACAGGGTCAATGAGCAGTTCTTC
D: TRBD1
size: .
J: TRBJ2-1
V: TRBV6-5

CDR3: CASSRTGTASGANVLTF
DNA: TGTGCCAGCAGCCGGACCGGGACAGCCTCTGGGGCCAACGTCCTGACTTTC
D: TRBD1
size: .
J: TRBJ2-6
V: TRBV4-2

CDR3: CAWGPRADEQFF
DNA: TGTGCCTGGGGCCCCAGGGCGGATGAGCAGTTCTTC
D: .
size: .
J: TRBJ2-1
V: TRBV30

CDR3: CASSQGRRGSNLGETQYF
DNA: TGTGCCAGCAGCCAAGGGAGGCGGGGGAGTAACCTGGGAGAGACCCAGTACTTC
D: TRBD2
size: .
J: TRBJ2-5
V: TRBV14

CDR3: CASSASGRTDTQYF
DNA: TGTGCCAGCAGCGCTAGCGGACGCACAGATACGCAGTATTTT
D: TRBD2
size: .
J: TRBJ2-3
V: TRBV6-5

CDR3: CASSVIQTGELFF
DNA: TGTGCCAGCAGCGTAATACAGACCGGGGAGCTGTTTTTT
D: .
size: .
J: TRBJ2-2
V: TRBV9

CDR3: CASSLGQGFGGAFF
DNA: TGCGCCAGCAGCTTGGGCCAGGGGTTTGGAGGAGCTTTCTTT
D: .
size: once
J: TRBJ1-1
V: TRBV5-1

CDR3: CASSSGFPAYGYTF
DNA: TGTGCCAGCAGTAGCGGGTTCCCGGCGTATGGCTACACCTTC
D: .
size: .
J: TRBJ1-2
V: TRBV6-5

CDR3: CASSQNNYEQYF
DNA: TGTGCCAGCAGCCAGAACAACTACGAGCAGTACTTC
D: .
size: .
J: TRBJ2-7
V: TRBV2

CDR3: CASSIRRGTNEKLFF
DNA: TGTGCCAGTAGTATCCGCAGGGGAACTAATGAAAAACTGTTTTTT
D: .
size: .
J: TRBJ1-4
V: TRBV19

CDR3: CAWSVRRTGSPENTEAFF
DNA: TGTGCCTGGAGTGTACGGAGGACAGGCTCACCGGAGAACACTGAAGCTTTCTTT
D: TRBD1
size: .
J: TRBJ1-1
V: TRBV30

CDR3: CSVADPNEKLFF
DNA: TGCAGCGTTGCGGACCCTAATGAAAAACTGTTTTTT
D: .
size: .
J: TRBJ1-4
V: TRBV29-1

CDR3: CASSPNPGDSPLHF
DNA: TGTGCCAGCAGCCCGAACCCAGGGGATTCACCCCTCCACTTT
D: .
size: once
J: TRBJ1-6
V: TRBV7-2

CDR3: CSTGEGNTEAFF
DNA: TGCAGCACAGGCGAGGGTAACACTGAAGCTTTCTTT
D: .
size: .
J: TRBJ1-1
V: TRBV29-1

CDR3: CASSRDRGFADTQYF
DNA: TGCGCCAGCAGCCGGGACAGGGGTTTTGCAGATACGCAGTATTTT
D: TRBD1
size: .
J: TRBJ2-3
V: TRBV10-1

CDR3: CASSNGGQPQHF
DNA: TGTGCCAGTAGTAACGGAGGGCAGCCCCAGCATTTT
D: .
size: few
J: TRBJ1-5
V: TRBV19

CDR3: CASSRGTGATYEQYF
DNA: TGTGCCAGCAGCCGAGGGACAGGGGCTACCTACGAGCAGTACTTC
D: TRBD1
size: .
J: TRBJ2-7
V: TRBV11-2

CDR3: CASSLARQGRGTDTQYF
DNA: TGTGCCAGCAGCTTAGCGCGACAGGGGAGAGGTACAGATACGCAGTATTTT
D: TRBD1
size: .
J: TRBJ2-3
V: TRBV7-8

CDR3: CASSEGTRRSEQYF
DNA: TGTGCCAGCAGTGAGGGGACTAGGCGCTCCGAGCAGTACTTC
D: TRBD2
size: few
J: TRBJ2-7
V: TRBV6-1

CDR3: CASRVGGTTEAFF
DNA: TGTGCCAGCCGCGTGGGGGGGACCACTGAAGCTTTCTTT
D: .
size: .
J: TRBJ1-1
V: TRBV27

CDR3: CAWSPLAGGRETQYF
DNA: TGTGCCTGGAGTCCACTAGCGGGAGGTCGAGAGACCCAGTACTTC
D: TRBD2
size: .
J: TRBJ2-5
V: TRBV30

CDR3: CASSLLAGRTDTQYF
DNA: TGTGCCAGCAGCTTACTAGCGGGGCGCACAGATACGCAGTATTTT
D: TRBD2
size: .
J: TRBJ2-3
V: TRBV7-3

CDR3: CASSPGSGTRMSYEQYF
DNA: TGTGCCAGCTCACCAGGGTCCGGGACACGGATGTCCTACGAGCAGTACTTC
D: .
size: .
J: TRBJ2-7
V: TRBV18

CDR3: CASSPRRAVRYEQYF
DNA: TGTGCCAGCTCACCGCGTAGGGCGGTACGATACGAGCAGTACTTC
D: .
size: once
J: TRBJ2-7
V: TRBV18

CDR3: CASSVGSTDTQYF
DNA: TGTGCCAGTAGTGTCGGGAGCACAGATACGCAGTATTTT
D: .
size: .
J: TRBJ2-3
V: TRBV19

CDR3: CASSEILLQVDEQFF
DNA: TGTGCCAGCAGCGAAATCCTACTACAAGTCGATGAGCAGTTCTTC
D: .
size: .
J: TRBJ2-1
V: TRBV2

CDR3: CASPTWDSRPSSYEQYF
DNA: TGTGCCAGCCCAACCTGGGACAGCCGGCCCAGCTCCTACGAGCAGTACTTC
D: TRBD1
size: few
J: TRBJ2-7
V: TRBV5-8

CDR3: CASSPYSAIGTEAFF
DNA: TGTGCCAGCAGCCCGTATTCTGCGATTGGGACTGAAGCTTTCTTT
D: .
size: .
J: TRBJ1-1
V: TRBV7-2

CDR3: CASSLPRSSYNSPLHF
DNA: TGTGCCAGTAGCCTTCCACGGAGCTCCTATAATTCACCCCTCCACTTT
D: .
size: .
J: TRBJ1-6
V: TRBV19

CDR3: CATSIRPQGEQYF
DNA: TGTGCCACCAGCATTAGACCCCAGGGCGAGCAGTACTTC
D: .
size: .
J: TRBJ2-7
V: TRBV15